The text below deals with one TCR beta chain. One entry per CDR3 protein results from TCRdb running MiXCR on the 5' RACE reads. The sample gives fewer than 35,000 distinct CDR3 sequences, 5% to 6% of which show up once; roughly 14% is in the top ten. The source of the sample is a study of early T cells in non-severe SARS-CoV-2 infection. This receptor was obtained from an adult who was a healthcare worker with PCR-confirmed SARS-CoV-2 infection or an uninfected control (not recorded which). The source material was whole blood.

The DNA of the CDR3 is TGTGCCAGCAGTTACGAGGCAGCCGGCAATGAGCAGTTCTTC. Translated: CASSYEAAGNEQFF. The gene calls are TRBV6-6 and TRBJ2-1; D gene ambiguous. This CDR3 region has 14 residues. V was pared by 2 bases and J by 6 bases, with 11 bases between. CDR1 is MNHNY, CDR2 SVGAGI, per germline (reference sequence).